This is a list of T cell receptor beta chains from one sample in a study of PD-L1 blockade in urothelial cancer. Measured with immunoSEQ multiplex PCR; TCRdb has only the in-frame clones, and not every one. The table shows around 66,000 clones, with 75% to 90% occurring only once. Specimen: PBMCs, collected around atezolizumab (anti-PD-L1) treatment. The receptors shown here come from a man aged 70-80 years with urothelial cancer. The CDR3 runs from the conserved cysteine through the conserved F or W. Fields, in order: D gene, CDR3 length, J gene, clone size, V gene, CDR3 DNA, CDR3 protein. D genes are given only for firm matches. A row's size may be missing; if present it is once, few, many or a size class.

d_call: TRBD1
cdr3_length: 13
j_call: TRBJ1-1
clone_size: NA
v_call: TRBV19
cdr3_nt: TGTGCCAGTAGGGGACAGTTGAACACTGAAGCTTTCTTT
cdr3_aa: CASRGQLNTEAFF

d_call: TRBD1
cdr3_length: 14
j_call: TRBJ2-1
clone_size: NA
v_call: TRBV5-1
cdr3_nt: TGCGCCAGCAGGTTACAAGGACAGGGCCATGAGCAGTTCTTC
cdr3_aa: CASRLQGQGHEQFF

d_call: NA
cdr3_length: 13
j_call: TRBJ1-5
clone_size: NA
v_call: TRBV27
cdr3_nt: TGTGCCAGCAGTCCGGACATCGATCAGCCCCAGCATTTT
cdr3_aa: CASSPDIDQPQHF

d_call: NA
cdr3_length: 13
j_call: TRBJ2-1
clone_size: NA
v_call: TRBV4-3
cdr3_nt: TGCGCCAGCAGCCAAAACAGGGACAATGAGCAGTTCTTC
cdr3_aa: CASSQNRDNEQFF

d_call: TRBD1
cdr3_length: 15
j_call: TRBJ1-3
clone_size: NA
v_call: TRBV7-8
cdr3_nt: TGTGCCAGCAGCGTGACAGGGGGATCTGGAAACACCATATATTTT
cdr3_aa: CASSVTGGSGNTIYF

d_call: NA
cdr3_length: 13
j_call: TRBJ1-3
clone_size: NA
v_call: TRBV19
cdr3_nt: TGTGCCACCACTTCAAACTCTGGAAACACCATATATTTT
cdr3_aa: CATTSNSGNTIYF

d_call: NA
cdr3_length: 13
j_call: TRBJ2-7
clone_size: NA
v_call: TRBV6-5
cdr3_nt: TGTGCCAGCAGCCAGTTCCTGGGAGGCGAGCAGTACTTC
cdr3_aa: CASSQFLGGEQYF

d_call: TRBD2
cdr3_length: 16
j_call: TRBJ2-5
clone_size: NA
v_call: TRBV4-3
cdr3_nt: TGCGCCAGCAGCCAGGGACTAGCGGGGCGAGGAGAGACCCAGTACTTC
cdr3_aa: CASSQGLAGRGETQYF

d_call: NA
cdr3_length: 15
j_call: TRBJ2-5
clone_size: NA
v_call: TRBV7-3
cdr3_nt: TGTGCCAGCAGCCGACTCGCAGGGCTTCAAGAGACCCAGTACTTC
cdr3_aa: CASSRLAGLQETQYF

d_call: NA
cdr3_length: 14
j_call: TRBJ1-1
clone_size: NA
v_call: TRBV7-9
cdr3_nt: TGTGCCAGCAGCCGAAACCAGGGACTCACTGAAGCTTTCTTT
cdr3_aa: CASSRNQGLTEAFF

d_call: TRBD1
cdr3_length: 12
j_call: TRBJ1-2
clone_size: many
v_call: TRBV4-2
cdr3_nt: TGTGCCAGCGAAGGACAGGGGTATGGCTACACCTTC
cdr3_aa: CASEGQGYGYTF

d_call: NA
cdr3_length: 15
j_call: TRBJ1-5
clone_size: NA
v_call: TRBV4-1
cdr3_nt: TGCGCCAGCAGCCGCGGGGGGTATAGCAATCAGCCCCAGCATTTT
cdr3_aa: CASSRGGYSNQPQHF

d_call: TRBD2
cdr3_length: 15
j_call: TRBJ2-7
clone_size: NA
v_call: TRBV19
cdr3_nt: TGTGCCAGTAGCCCCTGGGGAGGGACTCCCTACGAGCAGTACTTC
cdr3_aa: CASSPWGGTPYEQYF

d_call: NA
cdr3_length: 15
j_call: TRBJ2-7
clone_size: NA
v_call: TRBV11-2
cdr3_nt: TGTGCCAGCAGCTTAGATACAGGGTACTCCTACGAGCAGTACTTC
cdr3_aa: CASSLDTGYSYEQYF

d_call: TRBD2
cdr3_length: 17
j_call: TRBJ2-3
clone_size: once
v_call: TRBV11-2
cdr3_nt: TGTGCCAGCAGCCGAACCGTAGGGACTAGCGTGACAGATACGCAGTATTTT
cdr3_aa: CASSRTVGTSVTDTQYF

d_call: NA
cdr3_length: 13
j_call: TRBJ1-2
clone_size: NA
v_call: TRBV29-1
cdr3_nt: TGCAGCGTTGGATTTGCAGGCATTCTTGGCTACACCTTC
cdr3_aa: CSVGFAGILGYTF

d_call: NA
cdr3_length: 16
j_call: TRBJ1-2
clone_size: few
v_call: TRBV4-3
cdr3_nt: TGCGCCAGCAGCCAGGACCCATCGACAGGTAGTCGAGGCTACACCTTC
cdr3_aa: CASSQDPSTGSRGYTF

d_call: TRBD2
cdr3_length: 12
j_call: TRBJ2-3
clone_size: NA
v_call: TRBV6-5
cdr3_nt: TGTGCCAGCATCACTAGCGGGGGGGCGCAGTATTTT
cdr3_aa: CASITSGGAQYF

d_call: TRBD2
cdr3_length: 16
j_call: TRBJ2-7
clone_size: NA
v_call: TRBV30
cdr3_nt: TGTGCCTGGGCCCCAAATCTAGCGGGAGGGATCTACGAGCAGTACTTC
cdr3_aa: CAWAPNLAGGIYEQYF

d_call: NA
cdr3_length: 12
j_call: TRBJ1-2
clone_size: few
v_call: TRBV28
cdr3_nt: TGCCTACCGGGGGGCGCTTTCAATGGCTACACCTTC
cdr3_aa: CLPGGAFNGYTF

d_call: NA
cdr3_length: 15
j_call: TRBJ2-7
clone_size: NA
v_call: TRBV28
cdr3_nt: TGTGCCAGCAGTTACGTTTCAGGGCCAACCTACGAGCAGTACTTC
cdr3_aa: CASSYVSGPTYEQYF

d_call: TRBD1
cdr3_length: 15
j_call: TRBJ1-5
clone_size: NA
v_call: TRBV27
cdr3_nt: TGTGCCAGCAGCCGAACTCAGGGGGTGGGTCAGCCCCAGCATTTT
cdr3_aa: CASSRTQGVGQPQHF

d_call: TRBD2
cdr3_length: 15
j_call: TRBJ2-1
clone_size: NA
v_call: TRBV11-2
cdr3_nt: TGTGCCAGCAGCTTATCGCGGGGGACCTACAATGAGCAGTTCTTC
cdr3_aa: CASSLSRGTYNEQFF

d_call: TRBD2
cdr3_length: 17
j_call: TRBJ2-4
clone_size: NA
v_call: TRBV7-3
cdr3_nt: TGTGCCAGCAGCTTAGGAGGCGGGAGGGTTGGCAAAAACATTCAGTACTTC
cdr3_aa: CASSLGGGRVGKNIQYF

d_call: TRBD1
cdr3_length: 14
j_call: TRBJ2-5
clone_size: NA
v_call: TRBV28
cdr3_nt: TGTGCCAGCAGGGGGGGGACAGGGCCCGAGACCCAGTACTTC
cdr3_aa: CASRGGTGPETQYF

d_call: NA
cdr3_length: 13
j_call: TRBJ1-4
clone_size: NA
v_call: TRBV6-1
cdr3_nt: TGTGCCAGCCTGGCACCGGCGGTTGAAAAACTGTTTTTT
cdr3_aa: CASLAPAVEKLFF

d_call: NA
cdr3_length: 15
j_call: TRBJ2-5
clone_size: NA
v_call: TRBV5-4
cdr3_nt: TGTGCCAGCAGCTTGGTGGGCCAAGTCCAAGAGACCCAGTACTTC
cdr3_aa: CASSLVGQVQETQYF

d_call: NA
cdr3_length: 15
j_call: TRBJ2-1
clone_size: NA
v_call: TRBV7-9
cdr3_nt: TGTGCCAGCAGGGCAGGGGTGGGGATCTACAATGAGCAGTTCTTC
cdr3_aa: CASRAGVGIYNEQFF

d_call: TRBD1
cdr3_length: 14
j_call: TRBJ1-2
clone_size: once
v_call: TRBV6-6
cdr3_nt: TGTGCCAGCAGTACGACAGGGGGCCGGTATGGCTACACCTTC
cdr3_aa: CASSTTGGRYGYTF

d_call: TRBD2
cdr3_length: 17
j_call: TRBJ2-5
clone_size: NA
v_call: TRBV5-3
cdr3_nt: TGTGCCAGAAGATATGGGACTAGCGGGAGGGCCGTTGAGACCCAGTACTTC
cdr3_aa: CARRYGTSGRAVETQYF

d_call: NA
cdr3_length: 15
j_call: TRBJ1-4
clone_size: NA
v_call: TRBV14
cdr3_nt: TGTGCCAGCAGCCAAGAATGGGGGGGAAATGAAAAACTGTTTTTT
cdr3_aa: CASSQEWGGNEKLFF

d_call: NA
cdr3_length: 17
j_call: TRBJ2-3
clone_size: NA
v_call: TRBV9
cdr3_nt: TGTGCCAGCAGCGTAGGGGCAGGGGTTACTAGCACAGATACGCAGTATTTT
cdr3_aa: CASSVGAGVTSTDTQYF

d_call: TRBD2
cdr3_length: 14
j_call: TRBJ2-7
clone_size: NA
v_call: TRBV7-2
cdr3_nt: TGTGCCAGCAGTTGGACTAGCGGTTCCTACGAGCAGTACTTC
cdr3_aa: CASSWTSGSYEQYF

d_call: NA
cdr3_length: 13
j_call: TRBJ2-5
clone_size: NA
v_call: TRBV18
cdr3_nt: TGTGCCAGCTCACCTCGGGGTCAAGAGACCCAGTACTTC
cdr3_aa: CASSPRGQETQYF

d_call: NA
cdr3_length: 12
j_call: TRBJ1-5
clone_size: NA
v_call: TRBV7-8
cdr3_nt: TGTGCCAGCAGCTACGACTTGGGGCCCCAGCATTTT
cdr3_aa: CASSYDLGPQHF

d_call: NA
cdr3_length: 13
j_call: TRBJ2-5
clone_size: NA
v_call: TRBV13
cdr3_nt: TGTGCCAGCAGCTTATTAAGGGGGGAGACCCAGTACTTC
cdr3_aa: CASSLLRGETQYF

d_call: TRBD2
cdr3_length: 15
j_call: TRBJ2-7
clone_size: NA
v_call: TRBV2
cdr3_nt: TGTGCCAGCAGAGGACTAGCGGGAGTCGCCTACGAGCAGTACTTC
cdr3_aa: CASRGLAGVAYEQYF

d_call: NA
cdr3_length: 14
j_call: TRBJ2-3
clone_size: NA
v_call: TRBV27
cdr3_nt: TGTGCCAGCTGGGCCGGTGGGTTGGCAGATACGCAGTATTTT
cdr3_aa: CASWAGGLADTQYF

d_call: NA
cdr3_length: 13
j_call: TRBJ1-4
clone_size: NA
v_call: TRBV29-1
cdr3_nt: TGCAGCGTTGGCGGGACGAGGGATGAAAAACTGTTTTTT
cdr3_aa: CSVGGTRDEKLFF

d_call: NA
cdr3_length: 14
j_call: TRBJ2-3
clone_size: NA
v_call: TRBV11-1
cdr3_nt: TGTGCCAGCAGCTTAGAGCCCGGCACAGATACGCAGTATTTT
cdr3_aa: CASSLEPGTDTQYF

d_call: NA
cdr3_length: 15
j_call: TRBJ1-2
clone_size: NA
v_call: TRBV5-5
cdr3_nt: TGTGCCAGCAGCTTGGCAGTGGACACCATCTATGGCTACACCTTC
cdr3_aa: CASSLAVDTIYGYTF

d_call: NA
cdr3_length: 13
j_call: TRBJ2-3
clone_size: NA
v_call: TRBV12-5
cdr3_nt: TGTGCTAGCTCAAGGGGTTGGGAAGATACGCAGTATTTT
cdr3_aa: CASSRGWEDTQYF

d_call: NA
cdr3_length: 14
j_call: TRBJ1-3
clone_size: NA
v_call: TRBV28
cdr3_nt: TGTGCCAGCCGCCAGGCCCACTCTGGAAACACCATATATTTT
cdr3_aa: CASRQAHSGNTIYF

d_call: TRBD1
cdr3_length: 17
j_call: TRBJ2-2
clone_size: NA
v_call: TRBV27
cdr3_nt: TGTGCCAGCAGCCGGGCCGGGACAGGGGTTAGGACCGGGGAGCTGTTTTTT
cdr3_aa: CASSRAGTGVRTGELFF

d_call: NA
cdr3_length: 13
j_call: TRBJ2-2
clone_size: NA
v_call: TRBV5-4
cdr3_nt: TGTGCCAGCAGCTTGGTATTCACCGGGGAGCTGTTTTTT
cdr3_aa: CASSLVFTGELFF

d_call: TRBD2
cdr3_length: 16
j_call: TRBJ2-2
clone_size: once
v_call: TRBV27
cdr3_nt: TGTGCCAGCAGCTTCCTAGCGGGTTCGAACACCGGGGAGCTGTTTTTT
cdr3_aa: CASSFLAGSNTGELFF

d_call: NA
cdr3_length: 13
j_call: TRBJ1-1
clone_size: NA
v_call: TRBV9
cdr3_nt: TGTGCCAGCAGCCCGGGGGGGGACACTGAAGCTTTCTTT
cdr3_aa: CASSPGGDTEAFF

d_call: NA
cdr3_length: 14
j_call: TRBJ1-2
clone_size: NA
v_call: TRBV2
cdr3_nt: TGTGCCAGCAGTGTAGAGGCAGACTTTTATGGCTACACCTTC
cdr3_aa: CASSVEADFYGYTF

d_call: TRBD2
cdr3_length: 15
j_call: TRBJ2-1
clone_size: few
v_call: TRBV9
cdr3_nt: TGTGCCAGCAGCGTAGAAGGGACTAGCGGGAGGAGGAAGTTCTTC
cdr3_aa: CASSVEGTSGRRKFF

d_call: NA
cdr3_length: 15
j_call: TRBJ2-1
clone_size: once
v_call: TRBV27
cdr3_nt: TGTGCCAGCAGCCCGCGTGAGATCTCGGGGAATGAGCAGTTCTTC
cdr3_aa: CASSPREISGNEQFF

d_call: TRBD1
cdr3_length: 13
j_call: TRBJ1-2
clone_size: few
v_call: TRBV18
cdr3_nt: TGTGCCAGCTCACCACCGGGGACAGGGGGCTACACCTTC
cdr3_aa: CASSPPGTGGYTF

d_call: TRBD2
cdr3_length: 15
j_call: TRBJ2-5
clone_size: few
v_call: TRBV7-8
cdr3_nt: TGTGCCAGCAGCTCTTTAGCGGGAGGCGGTAAGACCCAGTACTTC
cdr3_aa: CASSSLAGGGKTQYF